This T cell receptor (beta chain) was obtained from a study of shared clonotypes between healthy human individuals. Findings and caveats of the study: Larger estimated richness was generally seen in naive subsets than in memory subsets.

Memory CD4+ cells were the fraction left after CD45RA+ naive selection. CDR1 and CDR2 from the germline V gene are SGHDT and YYEEEE. The junction had 2 bases not matched to a gene; V was cut back by 3 bases and J by 0 bases. This CDR3 region has 16 residues. Worth noting for this clone: Antigen: not known.

Produced via immunoSEQ multiplex PCR; TCRdb's table is partial and in-frame only. The repertoire includes around 2.3 million clones, under 97% of them detected once, and around 0.13% sits in the top ten. This chain links TRBV5-6 with TRBJ1-4; 10 nucleotides agree with TRBD1. The specimen sequenced was naive CD4+ T cells sorted from blood. Subset defined: CD45RA+ positively selected. The clonotype originates from a man aged 18 to 29 in good health. The CDR3 nucleotides are TGTGCCAGCAGCTGGGGGACAGGGGCAACTAATGAAAAACTGTTTTTT. This encodes CASSWGTGATNEKLFF.